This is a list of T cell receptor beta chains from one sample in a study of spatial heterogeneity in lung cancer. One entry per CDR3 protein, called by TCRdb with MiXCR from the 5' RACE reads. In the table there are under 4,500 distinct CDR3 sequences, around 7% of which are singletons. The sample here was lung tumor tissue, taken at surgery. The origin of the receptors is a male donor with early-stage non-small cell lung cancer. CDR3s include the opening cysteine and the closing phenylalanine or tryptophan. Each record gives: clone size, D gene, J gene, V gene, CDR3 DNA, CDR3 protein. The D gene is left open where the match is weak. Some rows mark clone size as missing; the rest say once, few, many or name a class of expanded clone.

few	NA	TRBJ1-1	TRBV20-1	TGCAGTGCTAGCGAGGGCGACACTGAAGCTTTCTTT	CSASEGDTEAFF
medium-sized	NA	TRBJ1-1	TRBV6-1	TGTGCCAGCAGTGAATGGGCAGGGGACGCGAACACTGAAGCTTTCTTT	CASSEWAGDANTEAFF
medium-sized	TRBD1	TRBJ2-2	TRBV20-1	TGCAGTGCTTTCAGGGGGAGTTCAGGGACCGGGGAGCTGTTTTTT	CSAFRGSSGTGELFF
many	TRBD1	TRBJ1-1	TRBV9	TGTGCCAGCAGCGTCCGGGACAGGGGAATGAACACTGAAGCTTTCTTT	CASSVRDRGMNTEAFF
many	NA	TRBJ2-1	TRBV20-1	TGCAGTGCTGCCCTGAGCGTTGAGCAGTTCTTC	CSAALSVEQFF
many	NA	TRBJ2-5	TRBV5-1	TGCGCCAGCAGCCCCGGAGCGGGGACAGCACAAGAGACCCAGTACTTC	CASSPGAGTAQETQYF
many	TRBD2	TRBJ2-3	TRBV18	TGTGCCAGCCAGCGGGAGTTGGACACAGATACGCAGTATTTT	CASQRELDTDTQYF
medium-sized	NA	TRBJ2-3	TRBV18	TGTGCCAGCTCGGACTACACAGATACGCAGTATTTT	CASSDYTDTQYF
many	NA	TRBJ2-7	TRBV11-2	TGTGCCACAAAACAGCCCCTGTTCAACGAGCAGTACTTC	CATKQPLFNEQYF
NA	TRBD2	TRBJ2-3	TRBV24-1	TGTGCCACCAGTTCTCCGGGACTAGCGGGGGATACGCAGTATTTT	CATSSPGLAGDTQYF
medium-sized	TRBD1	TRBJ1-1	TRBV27	TGTGCCAGCAGATCGGTAAACAGGGGGCAAGGGGGTACTGAAGCTTTCTTT	CASRSVNRGQGGTEAFF
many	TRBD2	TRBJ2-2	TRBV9	TGTGCCAGCAGCGTAGTATCATTTGGGGGACTAGCGGGAGCCGGGGAGCTGTTTTTT	CASSVVSFGGLAGAGELFF
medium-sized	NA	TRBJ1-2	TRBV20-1	TGCAGTGCTAGAGATGCCGGATTAAACTATGGCTACACCTTC	CSARDAGLNYGYTF
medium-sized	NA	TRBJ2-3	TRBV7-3	TGTGCCAGCAGCCCCTCGATCACAGATACGCAGTATTTT	CASSPSITDTQYF
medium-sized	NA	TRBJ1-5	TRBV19	TGTGCCAGTAGTTATCCGGTCCGCAATCAGCCCCAGCATTTT	CASSYPVRNQPQHF
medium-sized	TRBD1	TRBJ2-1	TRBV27	TGTGCCAGCAGGAAGACAGGGGTCCTCAATGAGCAGTTCTTC	CASRKTGVLNEQFF
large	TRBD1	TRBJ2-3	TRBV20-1	TGCAGTGCTGACAGGGAAAACACAGATACGCAGTATTTT	CSADRENTDTQYF
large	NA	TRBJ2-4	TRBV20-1	TGCAGTGCTAGAGAGGACATCGGTGGCAAAAACATTCAGTACTTC	CSAREDIGGKNIQYF
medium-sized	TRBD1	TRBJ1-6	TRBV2	TGTGCCAGCAGGGGACAGGGAGAATCACCCCTCCACTTT	CASRGQGESPLHF
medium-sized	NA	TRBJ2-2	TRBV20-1	TGCAGTGCTAGAGATCTGCGGCTCGAGGAGCTGTTTTTT	CSARDLRLEELFF
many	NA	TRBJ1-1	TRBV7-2	TGTGCCGGGCAACCAGGACCCTTGAACACTGAAGCTTTCTTT	CAGQPGPLNTEAFF
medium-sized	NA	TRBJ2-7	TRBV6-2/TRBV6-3	TGTGCCAGCAGTTACTTGTCTGGGCGCGGCTACGAGCAGTACTTC	CASSYLSGRGYEQYF
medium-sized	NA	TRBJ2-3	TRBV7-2	TGTGCCAGCAGCAACTCACAGGGCGATACGCAGTATTTT	CASSNSQGDTQYF
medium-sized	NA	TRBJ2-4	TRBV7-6	TGTGCCAGCAGCCCGGCCAAAAACATTCAGTACTTC	CASSPAKNIQYF
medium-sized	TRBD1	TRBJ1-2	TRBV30	TGTGCCTGGAGCATAGGGACAGGGAGAGTCTATGGCTACACCTTC	CAWSIGTGRVYGYTF
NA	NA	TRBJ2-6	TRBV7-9	TGTGCCAGCAGCTTAGGGGCAATCCGGGCCAACGTCCTGACTTTC	CASSLGAIRANVLTF
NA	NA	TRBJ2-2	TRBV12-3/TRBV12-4	TGTGCCAGCAGTTTGGGGCGAACCGGGGAGCTGTTTTTT	CASSLGRTGELFF
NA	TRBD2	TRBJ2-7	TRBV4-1	TGCGCCAGCAGCCAACCGCTTTCAGCGGGAGTGGTCTACGAGCAGTACTTC	CASSQPLSAGVVYEQYF
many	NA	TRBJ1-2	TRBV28	TGTGCCAGCAGTTTACGATTAAGAGAGGCCTATGGCTACACCTTC	CASSLRLREAYGYTF
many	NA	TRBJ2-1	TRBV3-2	TGTGCCAGCAGCCAAGGACTAGCGGTCCCCTCACCCAATGAGCAGTTCTTC	CASSQGLAVPSPNEQFF
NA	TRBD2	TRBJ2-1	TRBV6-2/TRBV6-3	TGTGCCAGCGGGCTAGCGGGGTTCTACAATGAGCAGTTCTTC	CASGLAGFYNEQFF
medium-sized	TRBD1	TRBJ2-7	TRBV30	TGTGCCTGGAGGGTTAACAGGGGGCAGGGCGAGCAGTACTTC	CAWRVNRGQGEQYF
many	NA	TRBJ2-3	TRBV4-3	TGCGCCAGCAGCCAAGATGTAGGGGGATCCACAGATACGCAGTATTTT	CASSQDVGGSTDTQYF
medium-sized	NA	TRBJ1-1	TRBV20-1	TGCAGTGCGCGGAAGACCGCACGGAGGAACACTGAAGCTTTCTTT	CSARKTARRNTEAFF
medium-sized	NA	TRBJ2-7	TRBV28	TGTGCCAGCATACCCACCGGACATGTCTCCTACGAGCAGTACTTC	CASIPTGHVSYEQYF
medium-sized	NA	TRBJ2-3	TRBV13	TGTGCCAGCAGCTTAACGCGGGTCTACACAGATACGCAGTATTTT	CASSLTRVYTDTQYF
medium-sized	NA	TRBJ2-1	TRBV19	TGTGCCAGTAGTCCCTCCGCCCGGGAGCAGTTCTTC	CASSPSAREQFF
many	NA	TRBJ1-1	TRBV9	TGTGCCAGCAGCGTATGGCCGAACACTGAAGCTTTCTTT	CASSVWPNTEAFF
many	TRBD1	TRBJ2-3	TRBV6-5	TGTGCCAGCGGTCAATACAGGGGGAGCACAGATACGCAGTATTTT	CASGQYRGSTDTQYF
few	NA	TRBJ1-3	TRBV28	TGTGCCAGCAGTAGACAGAGCACTTTGAACACCATATATTTT	CASSRQSTLNTIYF
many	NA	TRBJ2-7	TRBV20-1	TGCAGTGCTAGAGATCAAACAGGGAGCTCCTACGAGCAGTACTTC	CSARDQTGSSYEQYF
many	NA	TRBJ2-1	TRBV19	TGTGCCAGTAGGGTAGGAAGCTCCTACAATGAGCAGTTCTTC	CASRVGSSYNEQFF
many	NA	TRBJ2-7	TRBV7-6	TGTGCCAGCAGCCGCCTCGTGACCTCCGAGCAGTACTTC	CASSRLVTSEQYF
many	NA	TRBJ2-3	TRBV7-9	TGTGCCAGCAGCCCATTTCGGGACTCGGGAAATACGCAGTATTTT	CASSPFRDSGNTQYF
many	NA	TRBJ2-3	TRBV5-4	TGTGCCAGCAGCCCCAACCCTAGGGCAGATACGCAGTATTTT	CASSPNPRADTQYF
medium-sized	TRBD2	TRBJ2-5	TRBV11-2	TGTGCCAGCAGGCCTAGGACTAGCGGGAGAATAATAGAGACCCAGTACTTC	CASRPRTSGRIIETQYF
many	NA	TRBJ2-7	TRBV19	TGTGCCAGTGGAAAGGGGCAGGCAATCGAGCAGTACTTC	CASGKGQAIEQYF
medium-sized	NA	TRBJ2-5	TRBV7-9	TGTGCCAGCAGCCCGAACCCCGAGGGGACCCAGTACTTC	CASSPNPEGTQYF
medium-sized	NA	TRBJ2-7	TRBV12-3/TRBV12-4	TGTGCCAGCAGTCTTGGAGCGATTCAGGAGCAGTACTTC	CASSLGAIQEQYF
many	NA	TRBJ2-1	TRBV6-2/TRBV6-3	TGTGCCAGCAGTTACGACTGGAGATCCTACAATGAGCAGTTCTTC	CASSYDWRSYNEQFF
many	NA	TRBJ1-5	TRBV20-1	TGCAGTGCTAGGCCCGGCCCTACCAATCAGCCCCAGCATTTT	CSARPGPTNQPQHF
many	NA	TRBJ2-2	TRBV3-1	TGTGCCAGCAGCCAAGATACGAGAGGGTGCCTGTTTTTT	CASSQDTRGCLFF
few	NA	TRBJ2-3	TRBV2	TGTGCCAGCAGTGAGGGCTGGGCGTATACAGATACGCAGTATTTT	CASSEGWAYTDTQYF
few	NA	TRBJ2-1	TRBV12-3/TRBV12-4	TGTGCCAGCAGTTTAGGACCTTCAAGCGAGCAGTTCTTC	CASSLGPSSEQFF
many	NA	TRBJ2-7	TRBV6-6	TGTGCCAGCAGTCCACAGGGTTCGGCAACCTACGAGCAGTACTTC	CASSPQGSATYEQYF
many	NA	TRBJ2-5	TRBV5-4	TGTGCCAGCAGCACCCCGGGGAGGGAGACCCAGTACTTC	CASSTPGRETQYF
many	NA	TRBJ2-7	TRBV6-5	TGTGCCAGCAGTCCCGGGACGGCCTACGAGCAGTACTTC	CASSPGTAYEQYF
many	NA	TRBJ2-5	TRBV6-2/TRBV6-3	TGTGCCAGCAGGAAAAACACCAACCAAGAGACCCAGTACTTC	CASRKNTNQETQYF
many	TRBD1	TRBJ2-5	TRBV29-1	TGCAGCGTTTGGGGACAGGAAATCCAAGAGACCCAGTACTTC	CSVWGQEIQETQYF
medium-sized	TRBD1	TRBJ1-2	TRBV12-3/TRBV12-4	TGTGCCAGCAGTTTAATACGGACAGGGGGCGGCTACACCTTC	CASSLIRTGGGYTF